The clone carrying this T cell receptor beta chain came up a few times. TCRdb fed the 5' RACE reads into MiXCR, producing one record per CDR3 protein. The table shows tens of thousands of distinct CDR3 sequences, with approximately 9% occurring only once. This entry comes from a study of early T cells in non-severe SARS-CoV-2 infection. Sequencing was carried out using whole blood. The sequence came from an adult who was a healthcare worker with PCR-confirmed SARS-CoV-2 infection or an uninfected control (not recorded which).

The CDR3, as DNA: TGCAGTGCTACCTCAGGGAATCAGCCCCAGCATTTT. Its translation is CSATSGNQPQHF. The chain recombines TRBV20-1 with TRBJ1-5, with D possibly being TRBD1 (5 bases). V was shortened by 4 bases and J by 4 bases, with 8 bases between the two germline ends. Germline CDR1 DFQATT, CDR2 SNEGSKA (reference sequence). CDR3 length: 12 residues.